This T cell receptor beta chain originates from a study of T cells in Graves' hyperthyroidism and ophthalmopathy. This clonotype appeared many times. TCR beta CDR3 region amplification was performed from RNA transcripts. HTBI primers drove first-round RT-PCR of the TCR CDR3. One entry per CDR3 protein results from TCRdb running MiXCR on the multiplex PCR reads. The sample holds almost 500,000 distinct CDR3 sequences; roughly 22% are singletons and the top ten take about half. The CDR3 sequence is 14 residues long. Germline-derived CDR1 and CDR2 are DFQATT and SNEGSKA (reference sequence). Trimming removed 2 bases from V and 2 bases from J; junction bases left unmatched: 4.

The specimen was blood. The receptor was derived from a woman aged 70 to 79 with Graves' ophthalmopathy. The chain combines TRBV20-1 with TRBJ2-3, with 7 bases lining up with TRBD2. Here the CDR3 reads CSARLSGATDTQYF. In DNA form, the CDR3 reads TGCAGTGCTAGACTGAGCGGGGCCACAGATACGCAGTATTTT.